The 28 T cell receptor beta chains below were found in one sample sequenced in a study of cytomegalovirus exposure and HLA in healthy donors. PCR involved 60 Vbeta and 13 Jbeta primers. The table came from immunoSEQ multiplex PCR; TCRdb's copy has only in-frame clones and leaves some out. The sample records roughly 110,000 clones, roughly 80% being singletons. The sequencing sample was made of PBMCs. All receptors come from a man younger than 40 in good health and CMV-seronegative.

This clone was counted a few times. The chain uses TRBV2 and TRBJ1-5, with 7 bases matching TRBD1. Trimming at V came to 6 bases and at J to 1 base, leaving 3 bases not matched to a gene. Germline V gene data show CDR1 as SNHLY and CDR2 as FYNNEI. The CDR3 loop spans 14 amino acids. CDR3 bases: TGTGCCAGCAGCCCGACAGGGAGCAATCAGCCCCAGCATTTT. Residues: CASSPTGSNQPQHF.

The chain is built from TRBV18 and TRBJ2-6, with 10 bases identical to TRBD1. Germline V gene data show CDR1 as KGHSH and CDR2 as LQKENI. The CDR3 is 17 residues long. V shed 5 bases, J shed 0 bases, and the junction held 4 bases outside the gene matches. CDR3 bases: TGTGCCAGCTCAGCGACAGGGGGCGCCTCTGGGGCCAACGTCCTGACTTTC. It encodes CASSATGGASGANVLTF.

To note about this clone: A read error may produce the germline difference seen at one junction end. This chain connects TRBV7-8 to TRBJ1-4; no reliable D call. The CDR3 runs to 17 residues. Germline-derived CDR1 and CDR2 are SGHVS and FQNEAQ. In DNA, the CDR3 is TGTGCCAGCAGCTTAATTAGATCCGGGAGATCTAACGAAAAACTGTTTTTT. This encodes CASSLIRSGRSNEKLFF.

There are a few counts of this clone. This chain links TRBV7-6 with TRBJ1-6; D perhaps matches TRBD1 (5 bases). CDR3 length: 16 residues. Germline CDR1 reads SGHVS; CDR2 reads FNYEAQ. With 5 bases removed from V and 5 bases from J, the gap between germline ends came to 16 bases. The CDR3 DNA follows: TGTGCCAGCAGCCCTCTTTGGGGGGGGGATAATTCACCCCTCCACTTT. It yields the protein CASSPLWGGDNSPLHF.

The J gene is TRBJ1-5, the V gene TRBV6-5; D not certain. The V end was cut by 5 bases, the J end by 5 bases, with 10 bases between. Germline CDR1 is MNHEY and CDR2 is SVGAGI. The CDR3 covers 13 residues. The CDR3 DNA sequence: TGTGCCAGCAGTGGTAGCTCATATCAGCCCCAGCATTTT. Translating gives CASSGSSYQPQHF.

V gene TRBV7-2 combines with J gene TRBJ2-5, with TRBD2 matching 9 bases. J was trimmed by 2 bases and V by 4 bases; bases with no gene match: 11. The CDR3 has 17 residues. CDR1 and CDR2 from the germline V gene are SGHTA and FQGNSA. CDR3 in amino acids: CASSSRLGAGGQETQYF. The CDR3 DNA reads TGTGCCAGCAGCTCCCGTCTAGGAGCGGGGGGTCAAGAGACCCAGTACTTC.

There are a few counts of this clone. The chain uses TRBV2 and TRBJ1-4; TRBD1 matches at 9 bases. Germline assignment: CDR1 SNHLY and CDR2 FYNNEI. Trimming removed 5 bases from V and 8 bases from J; junction bases left unmatched: 6. The CDR3 has 14 amino acids. The CDR3 DNA sequence: TGTGCCAGCAGTATACAGGGGGCGGAAGAAAAACTGTTTTTT. Translating gives CASSIQGAEEKLFF.

The chain has TRBV27 and TRBJ2-7, with TRBD1 matching over 9 bases. CDR1 is MNHEY, CDR2 SMNVEV, per germline (reference sequence). This CDR3 has 13 amino acids. After removal of 4 bases from V and 5 bases from J, the junction contained 3 bases not matched to a gene. CDR3 nucleotide sequence: TGTGCCAGCAGTTGGGACAGGGCCAACGAGCAGTACTTC. Its translation: CASSWDRANEQYF.

DNA for the CDR3: TGTGCCAGCAGCTTGGTTTATGCGGGAGGTGTACACGAGCAGTACTTC. This encodes CASSLVYAGGVHEQYF. The chain links TRBV5-8 to TRBJ2-7, with TRBD2 matching 8 bases. V shed 0 bases, J shed 5 bases, and the junction held 10 bases outside the gene matches. The CDR3 consists of 16 residues. CDR1 SGHTS and CDR2 YDEGEE come from the germline V gene.

The chain employs TRBV7-8 and TRBJ2-5, with TRBD1 matching over 10 bases. V lost 1 base, J lost 5 bases, and 4 bases stayed unmatched. Per germline, CDR1 SGHVS and CDR2 FQNEAQ. This CDR3 is 15 amino acids long. The DNA of the CDR3 is TGTGCCAGCAGCTTAGGACAGGGGGCAAGGGAGACCCAGTACTTC. It codes for CASSLGQGARETQYF. The whole variable domain, filled in from reference TRBV7-8 and TRBJ2-5, reads GAGVSQSPRYKVAKRGQDVALRCDPISGHVSLFWYQQALGQGPEFLTYFQNEAQLDKSGLPSDRFFAERPEGSVSTLKIQRTQQEDSAVYLCASSLGQGARETQYFGPGTRLLVL.

This clone has only a few counts. Because the CDR3 is missing its conserved closing phenylalanine or tryptophan, this is likely a read error. The DNA is omitted, as the CDR3 cannot be located on it reliably, and the CDR3 follows TCRdb's listing. The CDR3 loop reads CASSLVSSRVV. V is TRBV7-6 and J is TRBJ1-1. The CDR3 is 11 residues long, counting both termini. Germline CDR1 reads SGHVS; CDR2 reads FNYEAQ.

The chain has TRBV18 and TRBJ1-1; D unresolved. Germline assignment: CDR1 KGHSH and CDR2 LQKENI. The V end was cut by 2 bases, the J end by 4 bases, with 8 bases between. CDR3 length: 13 residues. CDR3 DNA sequence: TGTGCCAGCTCACCAACAGCATCCACTGAAGCTTTCTTT. It translates to CASSPTASTEAFF.

CDR3 sequence reads: CASSAGQNTGELFF. CDR3 DNA: TGTGCCAGCAGCGCGGGACAAAACACCGGGGAGCTGTTTTTT. The V and J genes are TRBV9 and TRBJ2-2, with D possibly TRBD1 on 6 matching bases. CDR3 length equals 14 residues. The germline CDR1 and CDR2 sequences are SGDLS and YYNGEE. The V end was cut by 3 bases, the J end by 2 bases, with 8 bases between.

The chain links TRBV7-8 to TRBJ2-7, with TRBD1 matching 8 bases. The CDR3 extends over 16 amino acids. CDR1 is SGHVS and CDR2 is FQNEAQ in the germline V gene. V lost 0 bases and J lost 6; bases outside the gene matches: 10. Here the CDR3 reads CASSLAVLDRGSEQYF. The CDR3 region has the DNA TGTGCCAGCAGCTTAGCGGTCTTAGACAGGGGAAGCGAGCAGTACTTC.

The chain combines TRBV7-2 with TRBJ2-3; D is possibly TRBD2 (6 bases). There are 17 residues in the CDR3. Trimming cost V 0 bases and J 7 bases, with 20 bases left between them. Germline assignment: CDR1 SGHTA and CDR2 FQGNSA. The CDR3: CASSLARTGERWNTQYF. CDR3 DNA sequence: TGTGCCAGCAGCTTAGCGCGGACGGGAGAGAGGTGGAATACGCAGTATTTT.

The chain couples TRBV2 to TRBJ2-3; D is undetermined. V lost 6 bases and J 5 bases, leaving 9 bases between the germline ends. Germline CDR1 SNHLY, CDR2 FYNNEI. The CDR3 consists of 12 residues. CDR3 residues: CASSLTEDTQYF. In nucleotides, the CDR3 is TGTGCCAGCAGCCTGACTGAAGATACGCAGTATTTT.

The rearrangement joins TRBV7-8 to TRBJ2-1, with 8 nucleotides matching TRBD2. CDR1 is SGHVS and CDR2 is FQNEAQ in the germline V gene. The CDR3 contains 15 residues. V gave up 3 bases and J gave up 5 bases; unmatched junction bases: 6. The CDR3 bases are TGTGCCAGCAGCTTTAATAGGCGGGGGGACAATGAGCAGTTCTTC. Amino acids: CASSFNRRGDNEQFF.

This clone has only one observation. This chain connects TRBV2 to TRBJ2-2, with 9 bases identical to TRBD2. Unmatched junction bases numbered 8, after V lost 6 bases and J lost 6 bases. This CDR3 is built from 15 residues. Per the germline V gene, CDR1 is SNHLY and CDR2 is FYNNEI. CDR3 sequence (DNA): TGTGCCAGCAGGGCCAGAGCGGGAGGAGCCGGGGAGCTGTTTTTT. It specifies CASRARAGGAGELFF.

The CDR3 sequence is CASSHNRRSYNEQFF. The CDR3, as DNA: TGTGCCAGCAGCCATAACAGGAGATCCTACAATGAGCAGTTCTTC. The gene calls are TRBV11-3 and TRBJ2-1, with D possibly being TRBD1 (5 bases). The CDR3 extends over 15 amino acids. Trimming took 5 bases from V and 1 from J, leaving 12 bases between them. Germline CDR1 and CDR2: SGHNT and YENEEA.

This clone came up once. Other DNA sequences within the sample encode an identical CDR3. This sequence joins TRBV29-1 and TRBJ2-7; 9 nucleotides agree with TRBD1. Germline CDR1 reads SQVTM; CDR2 reads ANQGSEA. Unmatched junction bases numbered 7, after V lost 6 bases and J lost 1 base. This CDR3 is 14 amino acids long. CDR3 region: CSVTGTGSSYEQYF. The CDR3, as DNA: TGCAGCGTGACCGGGACAGGGTCGTCCTACGAGCAGTACTTC.

The rearrangement links TRBV7-3 to TRBJ2-7; the match to TRBD2 covers 7 bases. V lost 1 base and J lost 6; bases outside the gene matches: 6. This CDR3 comprises 14 residues. Germline V CDR1 and CDR2: SGHTA, FQGTGA. This chain's CDR3 is CASSLSGSSSEQYF. The DNA for the CDR3 is TGTGCCAGCAGCTTAAGCGGGAGTTCGTCCGAGCAGTACTTC.

The chain couples TRBV5-6 to TRBJ1-6; D might be TRBD1 (6 bases). Per the germline V gene, CDR1 is SGHDT and CDR2 is YYEEEE. This CDR3 has 14 amino acids. Deletions cut 6 bases from V and 10 bases from J, with 17 bases between. CDR3 protein: CASKQGLGASPLHF. The CDR3 DNA reads TGTGCCAGCAAACAGGGCCTCGGGGCCTCACCCCTCCACTTT.

The chain employs TRBV7-2 and TRBJ2-5; no clear D. The CDR3 contains 13 residues. V was clipped by 10 bases and J by 1 base, with 13 bases between them. Per germline, CDR1 SGHTA and CDR2 FQGNSA. CDR3 residues: CANALTPQETQYF. CDR3 coding DNA: TGTGCCAACGCCCTTACACCCCAAGAGACCCAGTACTTC.

The J gene is TRBJ1-1, the V gene TRBV6-5, with TRBD1 matching over 8 bases. V was clipped by 4 bases and J by 2 bases; unmatched bases: 3. Looked up from germline, CDR1 is MNHEY and CDR2 is SVGAGI. The CDR3 loop spans 14 amino acids. The CDR3 loop is CASSLTGDNTEAFF. For the CDR3, the DNA is TGTGCCAGCAGTTTGACAGGGGACAACACTGAAGCTTTCTTT.

This clone has only one observation. The chain links TRBV7-9 to TRBJ1-2; TRBD1 might be the D (6 bases). Looked up from germline, CDR1 is SEHNR and CDR2 is FQNEAQ (reference sequence). V was trimmed by 0 bases and J by 5 bases, leaving 10 bases between them. CDR3 length: 14 residues. CDR3 protein: CASSLAGGGYGYTF. CDR3 bases: TGTGCCAGCAGCTTAGCAGGGGGTGGATATGGCTACACCTTC.

The rearrangement uses TRBV5-1 and TRBJ1-1; D may be TRBD1 (6 bases). Germline CDR1 reads SGHRS; CDR2 reads YFSETQ. V was shortened by 0 bases and J by 7 bases, with 16 bases between the two germline ends. The CDR3 consists of 15 residues. The CDR3 DNA is TGCGCCAGCAGCTTGGGAGGGGGGGCGCCGGATGAAGCTTTCTTT. Translating gives CASSLGGGAPDEAFF.

This sequence joins TRBV5-4 and TRBJ2-7, with 10 positions matching TRBD1. The CDR3 contains 16 residues. Germline trimming cut 4 bases from V and 4 bases from J; bases unmatched to any gene: 11. Germline CDR1 SGHNT, CDR2 YYREEE (reference sequence). CDR3: CASSPGQGGIYYEQYF. CDR3 nucleotide sequence: TGTGCCAGCAGCCCCGGACAGGGGGGAATCTATTACGAGCAGTACTTC.

The chain links TRBV2 to TRBJ1-1; 7 bases align to TRBD1. This CDR3 comprises 13 residues. CDR1 is SNHLY and CDR2 is FYNNEI in the germline V gene. V lost 4 bases to trimming and J lost 7 bases; unmatched junction nucleotides: 6. CDR3 in DNA: TGTGCCAGCAGTGTTCTAAGGGACAGTGAAGCTTTCTTT. Amino acid sequence: CASSVLRDSEAFF.